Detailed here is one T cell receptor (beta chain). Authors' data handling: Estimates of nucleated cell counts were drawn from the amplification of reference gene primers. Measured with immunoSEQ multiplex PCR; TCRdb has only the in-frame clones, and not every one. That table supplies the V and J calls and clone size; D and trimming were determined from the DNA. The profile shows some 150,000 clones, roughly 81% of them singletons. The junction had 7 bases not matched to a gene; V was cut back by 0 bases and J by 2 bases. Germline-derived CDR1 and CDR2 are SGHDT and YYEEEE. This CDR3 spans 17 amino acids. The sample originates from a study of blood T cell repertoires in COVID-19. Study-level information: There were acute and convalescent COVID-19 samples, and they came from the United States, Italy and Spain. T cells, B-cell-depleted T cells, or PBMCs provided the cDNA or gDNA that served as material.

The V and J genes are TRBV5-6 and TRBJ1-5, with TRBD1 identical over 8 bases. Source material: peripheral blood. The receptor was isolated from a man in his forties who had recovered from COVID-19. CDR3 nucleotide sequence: TGTGCCAGCAGCTTGGGGCCGACAGGGGCGGGCAATCAGCCCCAGCATTTT. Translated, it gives CASSLGPTGAGNQPQHF.